This T cell receptor beta chain was identified in a study of T cells expressing NK-cell markers. Study information: CD3+CD56+NKG2C+, CD3+CD56+NKG2C- and CD3+CD56-NKG2C+ T cells, once sorted, supplied the TCR beta repertoires. Within the sequenced cohort of eight donors, seven exhibited HCMV seropositivity and one was seronegative. Notes on the study in general: The CD3+CD56-NKG2C+ fraction was also led by these clonotypes in several donors. In roughly six donors, dominant NKG2C+ clonotypes were about 1.0-7.0% of CD8+ T cells.

For this clonotype: What it binds is not known.

Germline V lookup: CDR1 SGHNT, CDR2 YYREEE (reference sequence). The CDR3 extends over 15 amino acids. TCRdb reworked the 5' RACE reads into one entry per CDR3 protein, no DNA. This listing includes around 550,000 distinct CDR3 sequences. The TCR sequence derives from a man aged 18 to 35 in good health. The gene calls are TRBV5-4 and TRBJ2-3; the TCRdb call, TRBD2, lacks DNA for checking. Material: blood T cells: a sorted CD56 or NKG2C T cell subset, CD4+ or CD8+ T cells, or bulk PBMC T cells (not recorded which). CDR3 residues: CASSPKGRANLAQYF.